These T cell receptor beta chains were read from a single sample in a study of blood T cell repertoires in COVID-19. The protocol was immunoSEQ multiplex PCR, while the TCRdb copy is restricted to in-frame clones and leaves out a portion. The sample has about 92,000 clones, 72% seen once. The sequenced sample was peripheral blood. Source of these receptors: a woman between 55 and 75 years old in a cohort sampled during active or convalescent COVID-19. Both conserved end residues are part of each CDR3. The order of the fields is J gene, CDR3 length, clone size, V gene, D gene, CDR3 protein. A D gene is named only where the DNA matches it firmly. Size values are once, few and many counts, or a class for expanded clones, and some rows have none.

TRBJ2-7	15	once	TRBV6-5	TRBD1	CASRLQGAQAYEQYF
TRBJ2-3	14	.	TRBV5-1	TRBD2	CASSFAGVEDTQYF
TRBJ2-5	14	few	TRBV2	TRBD1	CASSLMTGQETQYF
TRBJ1-3	14	.	TRBV9	.	CASSPGGSGNTIYF
TRBJ1-1	18	few	TRBV5-1	TRBD1	CASSSGTGAQVMNTEAFF
TRBJ2-2	14	many	TRBV5-8	.	CASSLWQNTGELFF
TRBJ2-7	15	.	TRBV5-1	.	CASSLQDYLSYEQYF
TRBJ2-1	15	.	TRBV9	.	CASSVGGQTYNEQFF
TRBJ2-5	15	once	TRBV6-1	TRBD1	CASSEGTGERETQYF
TRBJ2-2	17	.	TRBV24-1	TRBD2	CATSDWGGSGDAGELFF
TRBJ2-3	13	.	TRBV5-1	TRBD2	CASSLPGGDTQYF